The rows below give T cell receptor beta chains drawn from one sample of a study of blood T cell repertoires in COVID-19. Only in-frame clones appear in the TCRdb table, and some are missing; sequencing was by immunoSEQ multiplex PCR. The repertoire has 200,000 to 300,000 clones, 88% of them found once; the top ten carry about 0.7%. Source material: peripheral blood. The receptors were sampled from a human donor in a cohort sampled during active COVID-19. Each CDR3 is given with its conserved first and last residue. D genes are given only for firm matches. The listing skips clone size in some rows; elsewhere it reads once, few, many or a size class.

abundance	v_gene	d_gene	j_gene	CDR3nt	CDR3aa
NA	TRBV28	NA	TRBJ2-7	TGTGCCAGCAGTTTATCTGGGGCCGAGCAGTACTTC	CASSLSGAEQYF
few	TRBV19	NA	TRBJ2-5	TGTGCCAGTAGTATACAGGTGGAGGGGACCCAGTACTTC	CASSIQVEGTQYF
NA	TRBV7-3	TRBD2	TRBJ2-7	TGTGCCAGCAGCTTGGGACTAGCGGGAGATCGGTACTTC	CASSLGLAGDRYF
NA	TRBV11-2	NA	TRBJ2-3	TGTGCCAGCAGAGAATCGGGACTTACCACAGATACGCAGTATTTT	CASRESGLTTDTQYF
NA	TRBV24-1	TRBD2	TRBJ2-5	TGTGCCACCAGTGATCCCGGACTAGCGGGAGGGCCCAGGGAGACCCAGTACTTC	CATSDPGLAGGPRETQYF
NA	TRBV28	NA	TRBJ2-7	TGTGCCAGCAGTTTAATCCGGGGGTCCGCGCCCTACGAGCAGTACTTC	CASSLIRGSAPYEQYF
NA	TRBV5-1	TRBD2	TRBJ2-3	TGCGCCAGCAGCTTGGAGGGTAGCGGGGGCGCAGATACGCAGTATTTT	CASSLEGSGGADTQYF
NA	TRBV7-9	NA	TRBJ2-2	TGTGCCAGCAGCCTAGCCCGGACAACCGGCCCGAACACCGGGGAGCTGTTTTTT	CASSLARTTGPNTGELFF
NA	TRBV6-4	NA	TRBJ1-1	TGTGCCAGCGCAAGTACAGGGACCCCCACTGAAGCTTTCTTT	CASASTGTPTEAFF
NA	TRBV6-6	NA	TRBJ1-3	TGTGCCAGCAGCCGCGGGCCGCCTAGCTCTGGAAACACCATATATTTT	CASSRGPPSSGNTIYF
NA	TRBV2	NA	TRBJ1-1	TGTGCCAGCAGATTTGCAGGGGTTATGAACACTGAAGCTTTCTTT	CASRFAGVMNTEAFF
NA	TRBV4-2	NA	TRBJ1-5	TGTGCCAGCAGCCAAGCAGGGAATCAGCCCCAGCATTTT	CASSQAGNQPQHF
NA	TRBV24-1	NA	TRBJ2-1	TGTGCCACCAGTGATTCCGGACTCTCCAATGAGCAGTTCTTC	CATSDSGLSNEQFF
NA	TRBV7-2	TRBD2	TRBJ2-5	TGTGCCAGCAGCTTGGTTAGCGGGGTCCAAGAGACCCAGTACTTC	CASSLVSGVQETQYF
NA	TRBV25-1	NA	TRBJ1-6	TGTGCCAGCAGCCGCACAGAATATAATTCACCCCTCCACTTT	CASSRTEYNSPLHF
NA	TRBV21-1	NA	TRBJ2-7	TGTGCCAGCAGCAAAGGACAGGGAGGCGAGCAGTACTTC	CASSKGQGGEQYF
NA	TRBV6-5	NA	TRBJ1-1	TGTGCCAGCAGATCCCCGGGGGGGGCGCGCACTGAAGCTTTCTTT	CASRSPGGARTEAFF
NA	TRBV27	NA	TRBJ2-7	TGTGCCAGCAGTTCGAGGGATCCCCCGGGGTACGAGCAGTACTTC	CASSSRDPPGYEQYF
NA	TRBV9	NA	TRBJ1-6	TGTGCCAGCTCGCGTTTAAATAATTCACCCCTCCACTTT	CASSRLNNSPLHF
NA	TRBV7-8	TRBD1	TRBJ1-2	TGTGCCAGCAGCTTAGCGATGGGACAGTTCTATGGCTACACCTTC	CASSLAMGQFYGYTF
NA	TRBV29-1	NA	TRBJ1-2	TGCAGCGTTGAACTGGGAACAGGATGGGGCTACACCTTC	CSVELGTGWGYTF
NA	TRBV6-2/TRBV6-3	TRBD2	TRBJ2-7	TGTGCCAGCAGCCGCCGACTAGCGGTTGACTACGAGCAGTACTTC	CASSRRLAVDYEQYF
NA	TRBV5-1	TRBD1	TRBJ1-2	TGCGCCAGCGCCAGGGGACAGGGTACGGGCGATGGCTACACCTTC	CASARGQGTGDGYTF
NA	TRBV5-6	TRBD1	TRBJ1-1	TGTGCCAGCAGTAGGGACAGGGTGATCACTGAAGCTTTCTTT	CASSRDRVITEAFF
NA	TRBV27	NA	TRBJ1-6	TGTGCCAGCAGTTTCTACAGGGACTCACCCCTCCACTTT	CASSFYRDSPLHF
few	TRBV29-1	NA	TRBJ1-5	TGCAGCTACCGGGACTCTAATCAGCCCCAGCATTTT	CSYRDSNQPQHF
NA	TRBV3-1/TRBV3-2	TRBD2	TRBJ2-7	TGTGCCAGCAGCACAGGACTAGCGGGATTCTACGAGCAGTACTTC	CASSTGLAGFYEQYF
NA	TRBV9	NA	TRBJ2-7	TGTGCCAGCAGCGTAGAAGACAGCTCCTACGAGCAGTACTTC	CASSVEDSSYEQYF
NA	TRBV7-2	NA	TRBJ2-7	TGTGCCAGCAGCTTAGTTAGCGGAAGCTCCTACGAGCAGTACTTC	CASSLVSGSSYEQYF
once	TRBV3-1/TRBV3-2	TRBD1	TRBJ1-1	TGTGCCAGCCCACCAGGGGGCGCGTGGACTGAAGCTTTCTTT	CASPPGGAWTEAFF
NA	TRBV19	NA	TRBJ1-1	TGTGCCAGTAGTTCACAGGGTGTGGACACTGAAGCTTTCTTT	CASSSQGVDTEAFF
NA	TRBV30	NA	TRBJ1-5	TGTGCCTGGAGCCTGTCAAGAGATCAGCCCCAGCATTTT	CAWSLSRDQPQHF
NA	TRBV27	NA	TRBJ2-3	TGTGCCAGCAGTTTATGGGGGGGCTACACAGATACGCAGTATTTT	CASSLWGGYTDTQYF
NA	TRBV5-4	NA	TRBJ2-2	TGTGCCAGCAGCTTCCGGACAGTGAACACCGGGGAGCTGTTTTTT	CASSFRTVNTGELFF
once	TRBV19	NA	TRBJ2-1	TGTGCCAGTAGTATAGTCGGGACTCGGAATGAGCAGTTCTTC	CASSIVGTRNEQFF
NA	TRBV5-4	NA	TRBJ2-1	TGTGCCAGCAGCTTGGGGGTATCAGGTAGCGGTTTCAATGAGCAGTTCTTC	CASSLGVSGSGFNEQFF
NA	TRBV11-2	NA	TRBJ2-7	TGTGCCAGCAACCTCCGGGACTGGCTGGGGGAGCAGTACTTC	CASNLRDWLGEQYF
NA	TRBV11-3	NA	TRBJ2-7	TGTGCCAGCAGCCTCGCTGACTCAGTGCAGTACTTC	CASSLADSVQYF
few	TRBV28	NA	TRBJ2-7	TGTGCCAGCGTGGGGACACAGTACGAGCAGTACTTC	CASVGTQYEQYF
NA	TRBV2	TRBD2	TRBJ2-7	TGTGCCAGATCAACCGGGACTAGCGGATCCTACGAGCAGTACTTC	CARSTGTSGSYEQYF
NA	TRBV7-9	NA	TRBJ2-5	TGTGCCAGCAGCTCGACCAGAGGGTACCAAGAGACCCAGTACTTC	CASSSTRGYQETQYF
few	TRBV6-1	NA	TRBJ1-2	TGTGCCAGCAGTGAATCCCCAAACTATGGCTACACCTTC	CASSESPNYGYTF
once	TRBV7-2	NA	TRBJ2-7	TGTGCCAGCAGCTTAGTGACAGGCATGGGGTCCTACGAGCAGTACTTC	CASSLVTGMGSYEQYF
few	TRBV19	NA	TRBJ1-1	TGTGCCAGTAGTGCAAACAGGGTAGGCACTGAAGCTTTCTTT	CASSANRVGTEAFF
NA	TRBV19	NA	TRBJ1-1	TGTGCCAGTAGCACCCAGATCGGGAGGACTGAAGCTTTCTTT	CASSTQIGRTEAFF
NA	TRBV11-2	NA	TRBJ1-1	TGTGCCAGCAGCTTAGAGGCAGGGGTGAACACTGAAGCTTTCTTT	CASSLEAGVNTEAFF
few	TRBV28	TRBD1	TRBJ1-2	TGTGCCAGCAGTTTCATAGCAGGCCCAGGGGGGGGCTACACCTTC	CASSFIAGPGGGYTF
NA	TRBV5-1	TRBD2	TRBJ2-3	TGCGCCAGCAGCTGGGGGACTAGCGGGAGCATTGGAGATACGCAGTATTTT	CASSWGTSGSIGDTQYF
NA	TRBV19	TRBD1	TRBJ2-7	TGTGCCAGTAAAGAAACCGGGACAGGGGAAACCTACGAGCAGTACTTC	CASKETGTGETYEQYF
NA	TRBV18	TRBD1	TRBJ1-1	TGTGCCAGCTCACCACGACAGGGTTGGTTCTCTGAAGCTTTCTTT	CASSPRQGWFSEAFF
NA	TRBV28	TRBD2	TRBJ2-5	TGTGCCAGCACCGGATGGGGGGGAGAGACCCAGTACTTC	CASTGWGGETQYF
once	TRBV21-1	NA	TRBJ2-7	TGTGCCAGCAGCGAGAGTCCCTACGAGCAGTACTTC	CASSESPYEQYF
NA	TRBV6-2/TRBV6-3	TRBD1	TRBJ1-5	TGTGCCAGCATTTACAGGGGAACCCAGCCCCAGCATTTT	CASIYRGTQPQHF